The 15 T cell receptor beta chains in this list originate from one sample, sequenced in a study of blood T cell repertoires in COVID-19. The repertoire was sequenced with immunoSEQ multiplex PCR; TCRdb's copy has only in-frame clones and lacks some. This sample carries 70,000 to 95,000 clones, 84% of them seen once, and the ten largest clones take roughly 14%. Material for sequencing was peripheral blood. Every receptor here comes from a human donor in a cohort sampled during active COVID-19.

The chain joins TRBV2 to TRBJ1-1; 9 bases fit TRBD1. This CDR3 spans 13 amino acids. Germline-derived CDR1 and CDR2 are SNHLY and FYNNEI. Trimming took 4 bases from V and 6 from J; bases not matched to a gene: 3. The CDR3 nucleotides are TGTGCCAGCAGTGGACAGGGGGTTGCTGAAGCTTTCTTT. Encoded protein: CASSGQGVAEAFF.

This chain links TRBV6-5 with TRBJ1-5; D unclear. Trimming removed 7 bases at V and 3 bases at J, with 16 bases between. The CDR3 length is 15 residues. In germline, CDR1 is MNHEY, CDR2 SVGAGI. In nucleotides, the CDR3 is TGTGCCAGCACCACCCTGCGGACTATCAATCAGCCCCAGCATTTT. Translation gives CASTTLRTINQPQHF.

The chain links TRBV5-6 to TRBJ2-1, with a weak D call TRBD1 (5 bases). The CDR3 extends over 13 amino acids. Looked up from germline, CDR1 is SGHDT and CDR2 is YYEEEE. The V gene lost 1 base and the J gene lost 4 bases, with 6 bases spanning the gap. The CDR3 nucleotides read TGTGCCAGCAGCTTGTGGACATACAATGAGCAGTTCTTC. Translation: CASSLWTYNEQFF. Full variable domain (rest looked up from reference TRBV5-6 and TRBJ2-1): DAGVTQSPTHLIKTRGQQVTLRCSPKSGHDTVSWYQQALGQGPQFIFQYYEEEERQRGNFPDRFSGHQFPNYSSELNVNALLLGDSALYLCASSLWTYNEQFFGPGTRLTVL.

The chain uses TRBV21-1 and TRBJ1-3. TRBV21-1 is reported as a pseudogene. There are 16 residues in the CDR3. The CDR3 reads CASSKKGEPGLYTIYF. In nucleotides, the CDR3 is TGTGCCAGCAGCAAAAAGGGAGAACCTGGGCTGTACACCATATATTTT.

J is TRBJ2-2 and V is TRBV6-6; TRBD2 matches at 10 bases. V was pared by 5 bases and J by 6 bases, with 9 bases of the junction left unmatched. This CDR3 is built from 16 residues. CDR1 and CDR2 from the germline V gene are MNHNY and SVGAGI (reference sequence). The CDR3 sequence is CASSHYTSGVAGELFF. The CDR3 DNA reads TGTGCCAGCAGTCACTACACTAGCGGGGTCGCCGGGGAGCTGTTTTTT.

V is TRBV10-3 and J is TRBJ2-2; possible D gene TRBD1, 6 bases. Germline CDR1 is ENHRY and CDR2 is SYGVKD. V lost 7 bases to trimming and J lost 7 bases, with 22 bases between them. The CDR3 spans 16 residues. The DNA for the CDR3 is TGTGCCATCACCAGAACAGGGAGAGCAACAGACGGGGAGCTGTTTTTT. Translation gives CAITRTGRATDGELFF.

The chain employs TRBV11-2 and TRBJ2-2; 11 bases line up with TRBD2. Germline loops: CDR1 SGHAT, CDR2 FQNNGV. There are 15 residues in the CDR3. J gave up 6 bases and V 4 bases, and 4 bases lay outside the gene matches. CDR3 protein: CASSSSGGKAGELFF. CDR3 DNA: TGTGCCAGCAGCTCTAGCGGGGGGAAGGCCGGGGAGCTGTTTTTT. The whole variable domain, filled in from reference TRBV11-2 and TRBJ2-2, reads EAGVAQSPRYKIIEKRQSVAFWCNPISGHATLYWYQQILGQGPKLLIQFQNNGVVDDSQLPKDRFSAERLKGVDSTLKIQPAKLEDSAVYLCASSSSGGKAGELFFGEGSRLTVL.

The J gene is TRBJ2-1, the V gene TRBV3-1 (or the pseudogene TRBV3-2); 11 bases line up with TRBD2. The CDR3 runs to 16 residues. V trimming: 4 bases; J trimming: 6 bases; junction bases outside the gene matches: 8. Germline V lookup: CDR1 LGHDT, CDR2 YNNKEL (reference sequence). CDR3 region: CASSPKGLAGGNEQFF. In DNA form, the CDR3 reads TGTGCCAGCAGCCCCAAGGGGCTAGCGGGGGGCAATGAGCAGTTCTTC.

This chain joins TRBV3-1 (or the pseudogene TRBV3-2) and TRBJ2-2; a weak D match, TRBD1 (6 bases). This CDR3 is built from 14 residues. V was clipped by 3 bases and J by 6 bases, with 11 bases between them. CDR1 is LGHDT, CDR2 YNNKEL, per germline (reference sequence). CDR3 region: CASSHIQGPGELFF. The CDR3 DNA is TGTGCCAGCAGCCACATACAGGGTCCCGGGGAGCTGTTTTTT.

The rearrangement joins TRBV5-1 to TRBJ1-5, with a weak D call TRBD1 (5 bases). Germline CDR1 SGHRS, CDR2 YFSETQ. The CDR3 is made up of 15 amino acids. Trimming removed 0 bases at V and 2 bases at J, with 9 bases between. The CDR3 spells CASSLAGDRNQPQHF. As DNA, the CDR3 is TGCGCCAGCAGCTTGGCGGGGGATCGCAATCAGCCCCAGCATTTT.

The CDR3 bases are TGTGCCAGCAGCAATTGGGGCCGATCCTACGAGCAGTACTTC. Residues: CASSNWGRSYEQYF. V usage is TRBV6-5 and J usage is TRBJ2-7; possibly TRBD1 for D (5 bases). V was cut by 6 bases and J by 1 base, with 13 bases left in between. Germline V gene data show CDR1 as MNHEY and CDR2 as SVGAGI. There are 14 residues in the CDR3.

The V call is TRBV5-5, the J call TRBJ1-2, with a tentative D call TRBD1 (5 bases). Per germline, CDR1 SGHKS and CDR2 YYEKEE (reference sequence). There are 15 residues in the CDR3. V gave up 0 bases and J gave up 4 bases, with 13 bases separating them. CDR3 coding DNA: TGTGCCAGCAGCTTGGTACCGGTTGGGGCCTATGGCTACACCTTC. Translating gives CASSLVPVGAYGYTF.

J is TRBJ1-6 and V is TRBV30, with TRBD1 as a possible D gene (5 bases). Germline CDR1 and CDR2: GTSNPN and SVGIG (reference sequence). V lost 4 bases and J 6 bases, leaving 10 bases between the germline ends. This CDR3 has 13 residues. The CDR3 loop reads CAWTGFSNSPLHF. DNA of the CDR3: TGTGCCTGGACAGGGTTTAGTAATTCACCCCTCCACTTT.

This clone turned up a few times. V gene TRBV30 combines with J gene TRBJ1-1; D unresolved. Trimming removed 0 bases from V and 7 bases from J, with 12 bases in between. CDR1 is GTSNPN, CDR2 SVGIG, per germline (reference sequence). This CDR3 region has 13 residues. The chain's CDR3 is CAWSVTVQNEAFF. The CDR3 coding sequence is TGTGCCTGGAGTGTAACAGTACAGAATGAAGCTTTCTTT.

V gene TRBV4-1 combines with J gene TRBJ2-3, with TRBD2 matching 13 bases. The CDR3 extends over 17 amino acids. V shed 2 bases, J shed 7 bases, and the junction held 9 bases outside the gene matches. The germline V gene encodes CDR1 MGHRA and CDR2 YSYEKL. The CDR3 nucleotides are TGCGCCAGCAGCCAAACGGGACTAGCGGGGAAATGGTATACGCAGTATTTT. Translation gives CASSQTGLAGKWYTQYF.